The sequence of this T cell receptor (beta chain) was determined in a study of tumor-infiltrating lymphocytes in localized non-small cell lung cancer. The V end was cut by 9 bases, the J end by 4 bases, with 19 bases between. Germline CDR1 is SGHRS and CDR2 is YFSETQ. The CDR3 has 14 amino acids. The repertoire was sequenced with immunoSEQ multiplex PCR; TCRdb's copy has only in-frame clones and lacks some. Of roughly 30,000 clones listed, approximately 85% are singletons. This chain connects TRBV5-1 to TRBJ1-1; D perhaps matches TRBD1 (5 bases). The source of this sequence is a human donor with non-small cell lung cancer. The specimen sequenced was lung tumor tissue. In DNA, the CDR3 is TGCGCCACCACGGGGCCGGGAACAGGCACTGAAGCTTTCTTT. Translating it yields CATTGPGTGTEAFF.